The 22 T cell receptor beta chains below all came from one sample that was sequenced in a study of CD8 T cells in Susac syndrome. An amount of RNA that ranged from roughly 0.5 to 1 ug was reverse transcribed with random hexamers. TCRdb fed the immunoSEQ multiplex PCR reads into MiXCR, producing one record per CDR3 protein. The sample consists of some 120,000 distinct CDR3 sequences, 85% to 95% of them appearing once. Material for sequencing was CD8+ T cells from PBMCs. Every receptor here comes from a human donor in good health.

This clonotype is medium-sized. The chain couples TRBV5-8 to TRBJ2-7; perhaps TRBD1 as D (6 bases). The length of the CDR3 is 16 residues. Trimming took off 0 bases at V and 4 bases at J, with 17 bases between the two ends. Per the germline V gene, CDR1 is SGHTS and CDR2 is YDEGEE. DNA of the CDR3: TGTGCCAGCAGCTTGGAGGGGGATCCCTCTAGATACGAGCAGTACTTC. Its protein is CASSLEGDPSRYEQYF.

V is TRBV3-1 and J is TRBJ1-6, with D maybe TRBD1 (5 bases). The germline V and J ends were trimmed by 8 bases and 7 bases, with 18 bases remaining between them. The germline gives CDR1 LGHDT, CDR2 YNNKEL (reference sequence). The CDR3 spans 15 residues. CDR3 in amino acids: CASREGPVVNSPLHF. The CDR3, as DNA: TGTGCCAGCCGGGAGGGGCCGGTTGTGAATTCACCCCTCCACTTT. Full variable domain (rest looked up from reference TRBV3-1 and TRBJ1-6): DTAVSQTPKYLVTQMGNDKSIKCEQNLGHDTMYWYKQDSKKFLKIMFSYNNKELIINETVPNRFSPKSPDKAHLNLHINSLELGDSAVYFCASREGPVVNSPLHFGNGTRLTVT.

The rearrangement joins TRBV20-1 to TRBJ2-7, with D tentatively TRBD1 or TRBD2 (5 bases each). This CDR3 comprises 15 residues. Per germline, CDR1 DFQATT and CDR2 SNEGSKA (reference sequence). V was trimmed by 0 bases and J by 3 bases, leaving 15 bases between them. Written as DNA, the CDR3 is TGCAGTGCTAGAGATCCCCAGGGACGGATCTACGAGCAGTACTTC. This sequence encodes CSARDPQGRIYEQYF.

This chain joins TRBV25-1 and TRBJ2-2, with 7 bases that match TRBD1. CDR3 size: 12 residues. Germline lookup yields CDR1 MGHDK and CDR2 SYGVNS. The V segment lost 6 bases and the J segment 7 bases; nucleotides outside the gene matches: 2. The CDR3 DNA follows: TGTGCCAGCAGGACAGGGAACGGGGAGCTGTTTTTT. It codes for CASRTGNGELFF.

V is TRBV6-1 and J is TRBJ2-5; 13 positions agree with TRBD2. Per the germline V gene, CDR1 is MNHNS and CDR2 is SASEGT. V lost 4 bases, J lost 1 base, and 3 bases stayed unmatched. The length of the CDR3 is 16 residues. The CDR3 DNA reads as TGTGCCAGCAGTGGCCGACTAGCGGGAGGCCAAGAGACCCAGTACTTC. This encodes CASSGRLAGGQETQYF.

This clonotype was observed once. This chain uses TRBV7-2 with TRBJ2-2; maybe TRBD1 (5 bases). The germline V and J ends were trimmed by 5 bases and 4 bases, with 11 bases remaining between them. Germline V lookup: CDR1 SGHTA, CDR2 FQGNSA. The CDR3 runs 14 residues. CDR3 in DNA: TGTGCCAGCAGCCCCACAGGAGCCACCGGGGAGCTGTTTTTT. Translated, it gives CASSPTGATGELFF.

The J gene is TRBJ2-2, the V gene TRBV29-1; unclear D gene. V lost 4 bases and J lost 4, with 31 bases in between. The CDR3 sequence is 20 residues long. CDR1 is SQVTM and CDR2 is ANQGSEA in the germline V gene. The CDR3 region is CSVAPTPPTADARTTGELFF. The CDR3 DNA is TGCAGCGTTGCCCCCACACCGCCGACCGCCGACGCTCGTACCACCGGGGAGCTGTTTTTT.

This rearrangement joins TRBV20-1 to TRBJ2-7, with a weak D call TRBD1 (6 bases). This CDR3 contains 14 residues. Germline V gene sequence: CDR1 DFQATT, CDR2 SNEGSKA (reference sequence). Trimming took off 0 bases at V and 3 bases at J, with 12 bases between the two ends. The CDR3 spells CSAREPQGNYEQYF. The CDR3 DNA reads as TGCAGTGCTAGAGAGCCACAGGGAAACTACGAGCAGTACTTC.

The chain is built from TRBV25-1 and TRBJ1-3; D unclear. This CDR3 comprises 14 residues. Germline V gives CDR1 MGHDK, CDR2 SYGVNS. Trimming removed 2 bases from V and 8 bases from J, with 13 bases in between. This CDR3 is CASSEGRGGDTIYF. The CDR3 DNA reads TGTGCCAGCAGTGAAGGACGGGGTGGGGACACCATATATTTT.

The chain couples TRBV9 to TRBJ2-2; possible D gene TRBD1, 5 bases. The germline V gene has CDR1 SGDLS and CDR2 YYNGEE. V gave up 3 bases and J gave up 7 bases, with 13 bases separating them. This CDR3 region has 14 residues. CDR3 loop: CASSAQGTVGELFF. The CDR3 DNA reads TGTGCCAGCAGCGCTCAGGGTACGGTCGGGGAGCTGTTTTTT.

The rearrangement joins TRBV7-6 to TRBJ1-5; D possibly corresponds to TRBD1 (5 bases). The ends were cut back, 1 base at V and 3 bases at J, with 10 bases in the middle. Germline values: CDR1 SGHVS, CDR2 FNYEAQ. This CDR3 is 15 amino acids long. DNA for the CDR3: TGTGCCAGCAGCTTAGGGGGGGGGTTCAATCAGCCCCAGCATTTT. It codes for CASSLGGGFNQPQHF. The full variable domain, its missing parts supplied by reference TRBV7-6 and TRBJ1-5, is GAGVSQSPRYKVTKRGQDVALRCDPISGHVSLYWYRQALGQGPEFLTYFNYEAQQDKSGLPNDRFSAERPEGSISTLTIQRTEQRDSAMYRCASSLGGGFNQPQHFGDGTRLSIL.

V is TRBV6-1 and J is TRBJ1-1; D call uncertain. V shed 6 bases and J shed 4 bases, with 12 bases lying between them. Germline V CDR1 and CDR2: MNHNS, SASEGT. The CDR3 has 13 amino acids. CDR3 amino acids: CASSLKRTTEAFF. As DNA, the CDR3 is TGTGCCAGCAGCTTGAAGCGGACCACTGAAGCTTTCTTT.

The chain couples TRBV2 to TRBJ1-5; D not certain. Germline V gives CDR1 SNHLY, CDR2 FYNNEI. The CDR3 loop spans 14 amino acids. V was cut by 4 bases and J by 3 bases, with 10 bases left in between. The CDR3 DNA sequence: TGTGCCAGCAGTGTGGCCAGTTTCAATCAGCCCCAGCATTTT. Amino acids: CASSVASFNQPQHF.

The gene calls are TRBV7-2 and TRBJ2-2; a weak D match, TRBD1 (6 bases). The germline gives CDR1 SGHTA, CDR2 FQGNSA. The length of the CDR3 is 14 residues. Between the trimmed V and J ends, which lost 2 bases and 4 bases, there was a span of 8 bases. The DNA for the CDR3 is TGTGCCAGCAGCTTACAGGGGCGCACCGGGGAGCTGTTTTTT. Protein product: CASSLQGRTGELFF.

CDR3 protein: CSAPDNGGYEQYF. The CDR3, as DNA: TGCAGTGCTCCAGATAACGGGGGCTACGAGCAGTACTTC. V gene TRBV20-1 combines with J gene TRBJ2-7; perhaps TRBD2 as D (6 bases). Deletions cut 5 bases from V and 3 bases from J, with 14 bases between. In germline, CDR1 is DFQATT, CDR2 SNEGSKA (reference sequence). The CDR3 has 13 amino acids.

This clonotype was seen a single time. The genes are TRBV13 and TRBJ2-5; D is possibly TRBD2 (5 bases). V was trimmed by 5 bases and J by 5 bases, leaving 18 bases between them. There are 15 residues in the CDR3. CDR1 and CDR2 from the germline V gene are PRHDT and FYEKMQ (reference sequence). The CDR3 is CASSLSRRAAETQYF. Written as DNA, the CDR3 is TGTGCCAGCAGCCTATCCCGGCGGGCGGCGGAGACCCAGTACTTC.

DNA for the CDR3: TGTGCCAGCAGCTCTCTACCAGGAGAAGGGACAGCGCGATACTACGAGCAGTACTTC. Amino acids: CASSSLPGEGTARYYEQYF. This rearrangement joins TRBV5-4 to TRBJ2-7, with 7 nucleotides matching TRBD1. The V segment lost 3 bases and the J segment 3 bases; nucleotides outside the gene matches: 21. This CDR3 is built from 19 residues. Germline-derived CDR1 and CDR2 are SGHNT and YYREEE (reference sequence).

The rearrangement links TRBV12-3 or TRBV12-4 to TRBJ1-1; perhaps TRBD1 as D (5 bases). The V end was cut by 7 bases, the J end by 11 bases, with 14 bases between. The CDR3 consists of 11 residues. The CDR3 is CASTLDGGAFF. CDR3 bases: TGTGCCAGCACCTTGGATGGGGGGGCTTTCTTT.

The CDR3 is CASSLVLGLAGGRTDTQYF. The DNA of the CDR3 is TGTGCCAGCAGCTTAGTCCTTGGACTAGCGGGAGGGCGCACAGATACGCAGTATTTT. The V call is TRBV7-2, the J call TRBJ2-3, with 15 bases that match TRBD2. The V gene end was trimmed by 1 base and the J gene end by 1 base; junction bases not matched to a gene: 6. CDR3 length: 19 amino acids. The germline V gene encodes CDR1 SGHTA and CDR2 FQGNSA.

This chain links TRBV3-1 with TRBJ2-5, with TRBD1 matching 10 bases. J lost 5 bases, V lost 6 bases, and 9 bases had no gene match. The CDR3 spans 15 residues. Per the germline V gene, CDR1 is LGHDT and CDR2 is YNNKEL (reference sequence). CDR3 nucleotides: TGTGCCAGCAGGCAACACGGGACAGGGGATGAGACCCAGTACTTC. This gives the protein CASRQHGTGDETQYF.

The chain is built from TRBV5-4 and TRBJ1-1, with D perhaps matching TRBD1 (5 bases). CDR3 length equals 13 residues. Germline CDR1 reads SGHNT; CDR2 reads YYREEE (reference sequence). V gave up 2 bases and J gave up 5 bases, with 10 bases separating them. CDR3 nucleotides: TGTGCCAGCAGCTTAACAGGTGTTACTGAAGCTTTCTTT. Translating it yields CASSLTGVTEAFF.

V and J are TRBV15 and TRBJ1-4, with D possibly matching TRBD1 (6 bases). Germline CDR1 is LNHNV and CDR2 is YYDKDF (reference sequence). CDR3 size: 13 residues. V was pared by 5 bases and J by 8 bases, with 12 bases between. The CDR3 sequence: CATSPRGGEKLFF. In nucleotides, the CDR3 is TGTGCCACCAGCCCGCGGGGGGGCGAAAAACTGTTTTTT.